These T cell receptor beta chains were read from a single sample in a study of cytomegalovirus exposure and HLA in healthy donors. Assay: immunoSEQ multiplex PCR; the TCRdb copy retains only in-frame clones and omits some. The table has 180,000 or so clones, 80% seen once. The sequenced sample was PBMCs. The source of these receptors is a girl aged 5-17 years in good health and CMV-seropositive. Each CDR3 is given with its conserved first and last residue. The order of the fields is D gene, V gene, J gene, clone size, CDR3 protein, CDR3 DNA. The D gene is left open where the match is weak. Rows may omit the clone size; those that give it use once, few, many or a size class.

TRBD2	TRBV19	TRBJ2-7	NA	CASSPTSGASYEQYF	TGTGCCAGTAGTCCTACTAGCGGGGCCTCCTACGAGCAGTACTTC
TRBD2	TRBV5-5	TRBJ2-7	NA	CASSTILRGGGYEQYF	TGTGCCAGCAGCACAATCCTACGGGGGGGAGGCTACGAGCAGTACTTC
NA	TRBV4-3	TRBJ2-7	NA	CASSQEEVSEQYF	TGCGCCAGCAGCCAAGAGGAGGTTTCCGAGCAGTACTTC
NA	TRBV19	TRBJ1-4	few	CASTIAGDPSTNEKLFF	TGTGCCAGTACCATCGCAGGGGACCCCTCAACTAATGAAAAACTGTTTTTT
TRBD1	TRBV5-1	TRBJ2-5	few	CASSLGQGGAQYF	TGCGCCAGCAGCTTGGGACAGGGGGGAGCACAGTACTTC
NA	TRBV9	TRBJ1-1	NA	CASSPTAGNTEAFF	TGTGCCAGCAGCCCCACCGCAGGGAACACTGAAGCTTTCTTT
NA	TRBV28	TRBJ1-5	few	CASSFYSNQPQHF	TGTGCCAGCAGTTTCTATAGCAATCAGCCCCAGCATTTT
TRBD1	TRBV7-9	TRBJ2-3	once	CASSPTRQGTDTQYF	TGTGCCAGCAGCCCCACCCGACAGGGTACAGATACGCAGTATTTT
TRBD2	TRBV4-1	TRBJ2-2	NA	CASSQVGSGRWTGELFF	TGCGCCAGCAGCCAAGTGGGTAGCGGGAGATGGACCGGGGAGCTGTTTTTT
TRBD1	TRBV11-1	TRBJ2-7	NA	CASSPRDRRSYEQYF	TGTGCCAGCAGCCCCCGGGACAGGCGTTCCTACGAGCAGTACTTC